This TCR beta chain is from a study of CD8 T cells in ankylosing spondylitis. The CDR3 has 14 residues. V was clipped by 4 bases and J by 1 base, with 10 bases between them. In germline, CDR1 is MNHEY, CDR2 SMNVEV (reference sequence). MiXCR, run by TCRdb on the 5' RACE reads, gives a single entry per CDR3 protein. The sample includes 300,000 to 350,000 distinct CDR3 sequences, 11% of them seen just once. V and J are TRBV27 and TRBJ2-5; D may be TRBD1 (5 bases). Sequenced: blood, either unsorted or a sorted T cell fraction (not recorded which). The source of this sequence is a female donor with ankylosing spondylitis or in good health (not recorded which). Here the CDR3 DNA reads TGTGCCAGCAGTTGGAATGGGGCCCAAGAGACCCAGTACTTC. This gives the protein CASSWNGAQETQYF.